The 3 T cell receptor beta chains below all came from one sample that was sequenced in a study of control samples from healthy donors and cancer patients. The protocol was immunoSEQ multiplex PCR, while the TCRdb copy is restricted to in-frame clones and leaves out a portion. This sample yields tens of thousands of clones, of which about 92% are seen a single time; 0.7% to 0.85% belongs to the top ten. Sequencing was carried out using PBMCs. The origin of the receptors is a man between 25 and 39 years old with colorectal cancer.

This chain uses TRBV5-1 with TRBJ2-1; D is uncertain. V lost 2 bases to trimming and J lost 10 bases, with 7 bases between them. The V gene's germline CDR1 is SGHRS and CDR2 YFSETQ. This CDR3 comprises 11 residues. In DNA, the CDR3 is TGCGCCAGCAGCTTCTTGGGGGAGCAGTTCTTC. This translates into CASSFLGEQFF.

The rearrangement uses TRBV24-1 and TRBJ2-1; no firm D call. Deletions cut 4 bases from V and 7 bases from J, with 4 bases between. Germline CDR1 KGHDR, CDR2 SFDVKD. The CDR3 is 11 amino acids. The CDR3 region is CATSETNEQFF. The CDR3 bases are TGTGCCACCAGTGAGACTAATGAGCAGTTCTTC.

This chain joins TRBV6-2 or TRBV6-3 and TRBJ2-1; D is tentatively TRBD1 or TRBD2 (6 bases each). The CDR3 extends over 17 amino acids. The V and J ends lost 3 bases and 0 bases respectively, with 15 bases between them. CDR1 is MNHEY and CDR2 is SVGEGT in the germline V gene. In nucleotides, the CDR3 is TGTGCCAGCAGTTATAGGAGGGGGGTCCGCTCCTACAATGAGCAGTTCTTC. It translates to CASSYRRGVRSYNEQFF.